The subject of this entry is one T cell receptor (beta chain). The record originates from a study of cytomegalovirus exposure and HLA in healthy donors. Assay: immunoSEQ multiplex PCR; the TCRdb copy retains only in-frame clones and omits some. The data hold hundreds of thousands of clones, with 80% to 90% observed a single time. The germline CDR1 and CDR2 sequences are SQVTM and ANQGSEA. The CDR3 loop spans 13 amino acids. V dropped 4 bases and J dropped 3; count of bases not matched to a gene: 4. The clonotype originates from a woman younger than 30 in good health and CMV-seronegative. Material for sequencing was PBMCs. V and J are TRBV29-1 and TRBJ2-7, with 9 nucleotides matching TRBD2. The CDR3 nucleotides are TGCAGCGTTGGGGCTAGCGGGAACTACGAGCAGTACTTC. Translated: CSVGASGNYEQYF.